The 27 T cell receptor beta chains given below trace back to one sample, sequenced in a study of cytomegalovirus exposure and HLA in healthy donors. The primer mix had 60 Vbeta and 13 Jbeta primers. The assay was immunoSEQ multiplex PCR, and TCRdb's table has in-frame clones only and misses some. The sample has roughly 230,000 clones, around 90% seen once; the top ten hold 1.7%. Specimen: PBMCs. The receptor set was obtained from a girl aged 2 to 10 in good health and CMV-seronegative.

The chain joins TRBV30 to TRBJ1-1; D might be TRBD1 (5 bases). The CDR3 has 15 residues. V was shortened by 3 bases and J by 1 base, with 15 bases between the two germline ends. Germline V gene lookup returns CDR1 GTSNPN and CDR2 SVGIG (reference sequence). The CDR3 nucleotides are TGTGCCTGGAGGGAGTGGGGGGGACCGAACACTGAAGCTTTCTTT. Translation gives CAWREWGGPNTEAFF.

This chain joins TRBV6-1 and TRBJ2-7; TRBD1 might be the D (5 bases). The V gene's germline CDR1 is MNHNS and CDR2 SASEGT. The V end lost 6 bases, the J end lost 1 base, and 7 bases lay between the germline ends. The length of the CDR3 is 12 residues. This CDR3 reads CASRHRSYEQYF. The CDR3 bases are TGTGCCAGCAGACACAGGTCCTACGAGCAGTACTTC.

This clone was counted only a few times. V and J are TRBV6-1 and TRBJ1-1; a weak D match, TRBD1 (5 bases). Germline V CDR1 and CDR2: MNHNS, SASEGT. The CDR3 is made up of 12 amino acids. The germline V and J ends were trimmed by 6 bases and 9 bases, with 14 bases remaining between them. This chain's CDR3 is CASRTTAFKAFF. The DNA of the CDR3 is TGTGCCAGCAGGACGACAGCGTTTAAAGCTTTCTTT.

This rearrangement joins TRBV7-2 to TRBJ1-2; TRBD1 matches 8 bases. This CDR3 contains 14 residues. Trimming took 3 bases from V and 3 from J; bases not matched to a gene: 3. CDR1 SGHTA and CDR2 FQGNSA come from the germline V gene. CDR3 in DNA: TGTGCCAGCAGCTTCACAGGGGGGTACTATGGCTACACCTTC. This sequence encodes CASSFTGGYYGYTF.

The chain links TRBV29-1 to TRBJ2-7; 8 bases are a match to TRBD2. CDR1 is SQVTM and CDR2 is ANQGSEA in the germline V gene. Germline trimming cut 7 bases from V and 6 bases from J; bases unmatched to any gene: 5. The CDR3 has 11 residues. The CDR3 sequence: CSAGGTSEQYF. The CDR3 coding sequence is TGCAGCGCCGGAGGGACTAGCGAGCAGTACTTC.

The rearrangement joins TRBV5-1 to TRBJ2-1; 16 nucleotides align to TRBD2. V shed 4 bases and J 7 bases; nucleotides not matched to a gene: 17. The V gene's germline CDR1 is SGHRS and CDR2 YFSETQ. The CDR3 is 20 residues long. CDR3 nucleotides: TGCGCCAGCAGCGCTACGGGACTAGCGGGAGGGCCTCGTTCTCGGAATGAGCAGTTCTTC. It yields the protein CASSATGLAGGPRSRNEQFF. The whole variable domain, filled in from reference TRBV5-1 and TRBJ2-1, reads KAGVTQTPRYLIKTRGQQVTLSCSPISGHRSVSWYQQTPGQGLQFLFEYFSETQRNKGNFPGRFSGRQFSNSRSEMNVSTLELGDSALYLCASSATGLAGGPRSRNEQFFGPGTRLTVL.

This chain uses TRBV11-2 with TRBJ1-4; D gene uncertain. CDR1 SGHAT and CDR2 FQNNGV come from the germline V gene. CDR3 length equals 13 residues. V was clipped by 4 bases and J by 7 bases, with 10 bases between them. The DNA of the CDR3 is TGTGCCAGCAGCTCGGGGTATGGTGAAAAACTGTTTTTT. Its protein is CASSSGYGEKLFF.

CDR3 region: CASTSKGHYEQYF. CDR3 coding DNA: TGTGCCAGCACTAGCAAGGGTCATTACGAGCAGTACTTC. The V and J genes are TRBV2 and TRBJ2-7, with D perhaps TRBD2 (5 bases). The germline CDR1 and CDR2 sequences are SNHLY and FYNNEI. This CDR3 contains 13 residues. The V end was cut by 7 bases, the J end by 4 bases, with 14 bases between.

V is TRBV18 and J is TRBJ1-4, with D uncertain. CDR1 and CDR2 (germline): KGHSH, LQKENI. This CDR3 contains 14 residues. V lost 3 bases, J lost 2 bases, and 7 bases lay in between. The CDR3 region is CASSPTPTNEKLFF. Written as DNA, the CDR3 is TGTGCCAGCTCACCGACACCCACTAATGAAAAACTGTTTTTT.

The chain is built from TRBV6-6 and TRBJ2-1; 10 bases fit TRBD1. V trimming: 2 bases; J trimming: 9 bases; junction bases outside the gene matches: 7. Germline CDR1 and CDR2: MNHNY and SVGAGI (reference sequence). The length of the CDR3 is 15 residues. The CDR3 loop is CASSYGWDRGGEQFF. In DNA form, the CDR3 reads TGTGCCAGCAGTTACGGCTGGGACAGGGGTGGTGAGCAGTTCTTC.

CDR3 nucleotide sequence: TGTGCCAGCAGCCGGGGGAGAAGCTACGAGCAGTACTTC. Its translation is CASSRGRSYEQYF. This chain links TRBV13 with TRBJ2-5, with D possibly matching TRBD2 (6 bases). The DNA end lines up better with TRBJ2-7; the J call may be wrong. Looked up from germline, CDR1 is PRHDT and CDR2 is FYEKMQ (reference sequence). The CDR3 runs to 13 residues.

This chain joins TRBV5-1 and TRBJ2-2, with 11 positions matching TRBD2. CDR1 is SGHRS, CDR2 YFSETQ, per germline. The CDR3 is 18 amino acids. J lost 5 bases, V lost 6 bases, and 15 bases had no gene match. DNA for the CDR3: TGCGCCAGCACGCCTACGACTAGCGGGGACACTCTAACCGGGGAGCTGTTTTTT. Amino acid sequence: CASTPTTSGDTLTGELFF.

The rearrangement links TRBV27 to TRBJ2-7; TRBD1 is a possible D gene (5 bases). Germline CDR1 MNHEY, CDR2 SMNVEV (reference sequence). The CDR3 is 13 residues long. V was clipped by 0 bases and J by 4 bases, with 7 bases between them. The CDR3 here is CASSLSGQYEQYF. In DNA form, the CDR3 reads TGTGCCAGCAGTTTATCGGGGCAGTACGAGCAGTACTTC.

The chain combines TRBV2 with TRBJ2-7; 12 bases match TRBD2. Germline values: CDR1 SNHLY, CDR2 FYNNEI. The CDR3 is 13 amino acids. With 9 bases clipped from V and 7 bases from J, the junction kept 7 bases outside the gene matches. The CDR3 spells CARRTSGAGEQYF. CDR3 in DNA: TGTGCCAGACGGACTAGCGGGGCGGGAGAGCAGTACTTC.

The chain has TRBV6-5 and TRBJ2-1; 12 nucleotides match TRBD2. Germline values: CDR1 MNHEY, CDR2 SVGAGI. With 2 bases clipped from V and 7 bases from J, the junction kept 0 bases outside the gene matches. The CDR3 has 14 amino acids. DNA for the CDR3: TGTGCCAGCAGTTACACTAGCGGGAGGAATGAGCAGTTCTTC. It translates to CASSYTSGRNEQFF.

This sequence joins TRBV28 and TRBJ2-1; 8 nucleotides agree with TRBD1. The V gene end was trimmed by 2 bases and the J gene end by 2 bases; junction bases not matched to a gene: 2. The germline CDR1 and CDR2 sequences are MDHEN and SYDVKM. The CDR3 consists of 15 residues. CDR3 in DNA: TGTGCCAGCAGTTTAGGGACAGGCGCCTACAATGAGCAGTTCTTC. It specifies CASSLGTGAYNEQFF.

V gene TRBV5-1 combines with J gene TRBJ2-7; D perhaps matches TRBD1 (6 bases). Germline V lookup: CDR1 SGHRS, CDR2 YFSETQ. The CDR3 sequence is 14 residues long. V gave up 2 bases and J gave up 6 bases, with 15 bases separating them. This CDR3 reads CASSFGQFFTEQYF. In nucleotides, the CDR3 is TGCGCCAGCAGCTTCGGACAGTTTTTCACCGAGCAGTACTTC. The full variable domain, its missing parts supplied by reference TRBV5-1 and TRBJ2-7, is KAGVTQTPRYLIKTRGQQVTLSCSPISGHRSVSWYQQTPGQGLQFLFEYFSETQRNKGNFPGRFSGRQFSNSRSEMNVSTLELGDSALYLCASSFGQFFTEQYFGPGTRLTVT.

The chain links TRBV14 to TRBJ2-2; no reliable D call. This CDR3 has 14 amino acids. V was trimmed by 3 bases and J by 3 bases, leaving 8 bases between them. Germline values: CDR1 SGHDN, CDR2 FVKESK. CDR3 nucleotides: TGTGCCAGCAGCCAGCCAGACTACACCGGGGAGCTGTTTTTT. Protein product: CASSQPDYTGELFF. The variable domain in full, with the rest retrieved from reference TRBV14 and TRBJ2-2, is EAGVTQFPSHSVIEKGQTVTLRCDPISGHDNLYWYRRVMGKEIKFLLHFVKESKQDESGMPNNRFLAERTGGTYSTLKVQPAELEDSGVYFCASSQPDYTGELFFGEGSRLTVL.

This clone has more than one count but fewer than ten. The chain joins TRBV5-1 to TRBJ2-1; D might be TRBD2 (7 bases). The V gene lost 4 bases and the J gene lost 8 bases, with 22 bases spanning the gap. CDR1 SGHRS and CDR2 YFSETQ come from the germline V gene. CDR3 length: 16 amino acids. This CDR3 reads CASSPLGGSRGDEQFF. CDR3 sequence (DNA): TGCGCCAGCAGCCCATTAGGGGGGAGCCGGGGGGATGAGCAGTTCTTC.

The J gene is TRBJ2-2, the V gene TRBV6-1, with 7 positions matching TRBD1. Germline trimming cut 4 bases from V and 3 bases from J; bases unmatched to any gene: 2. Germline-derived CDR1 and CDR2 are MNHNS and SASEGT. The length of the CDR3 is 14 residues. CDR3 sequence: CASSVDRHTGELFF. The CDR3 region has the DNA TGTGCCAGCAGTGTGGACAGGCACACCGGGGAGCTGTTTTTT.

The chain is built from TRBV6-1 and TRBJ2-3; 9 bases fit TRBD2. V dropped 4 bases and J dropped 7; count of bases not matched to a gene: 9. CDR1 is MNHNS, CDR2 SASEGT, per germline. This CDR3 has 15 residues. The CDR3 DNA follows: TGTGCCAGCAGTGCTCCCAGCGGGGGGACAAATACGCAGTATTTT. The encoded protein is CASSAPSGGTNTQYF.

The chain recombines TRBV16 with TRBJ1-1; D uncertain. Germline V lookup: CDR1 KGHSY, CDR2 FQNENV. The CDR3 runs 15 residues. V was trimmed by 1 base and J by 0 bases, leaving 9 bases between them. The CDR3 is CASSQFEFMNTEAFF. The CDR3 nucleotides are TGTGCCAGCAGCCAATTTGAGTTCATGAACACTGAAGCTTTCTTT.

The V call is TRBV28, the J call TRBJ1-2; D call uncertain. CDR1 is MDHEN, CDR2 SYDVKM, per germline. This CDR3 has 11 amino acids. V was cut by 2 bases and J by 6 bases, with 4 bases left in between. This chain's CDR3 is CASSLLDGYTF. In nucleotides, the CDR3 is TGTGCCAGCAGTTTACTTGATGGCTACACCTTC.

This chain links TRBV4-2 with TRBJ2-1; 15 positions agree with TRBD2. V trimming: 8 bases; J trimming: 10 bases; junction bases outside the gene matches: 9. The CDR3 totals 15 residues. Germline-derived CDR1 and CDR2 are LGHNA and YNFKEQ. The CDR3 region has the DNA TGTGCCAGCGGGGGGACTAGCGGGGGGCTATGGGAGCAGTTCTTC. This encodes CASGGTSGGLWEQFF.

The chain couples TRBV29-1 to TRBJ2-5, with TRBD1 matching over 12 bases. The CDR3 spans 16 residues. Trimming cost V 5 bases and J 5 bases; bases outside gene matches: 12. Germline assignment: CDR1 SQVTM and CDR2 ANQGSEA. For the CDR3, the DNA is TGCAGCGTTACCCGGGACAGGGGGCATGGGGGGGAGACCCAGTACTTC. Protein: CSVTRDRGHGGETQYF.

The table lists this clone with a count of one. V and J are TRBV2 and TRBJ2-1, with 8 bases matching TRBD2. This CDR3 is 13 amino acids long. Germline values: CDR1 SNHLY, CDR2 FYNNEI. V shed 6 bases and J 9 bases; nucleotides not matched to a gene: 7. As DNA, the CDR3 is TGTGCCAGCAGGAAGGGACTAGTGGGTGAGCAGTTCTTC. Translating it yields CASRKGLVGEQFF.

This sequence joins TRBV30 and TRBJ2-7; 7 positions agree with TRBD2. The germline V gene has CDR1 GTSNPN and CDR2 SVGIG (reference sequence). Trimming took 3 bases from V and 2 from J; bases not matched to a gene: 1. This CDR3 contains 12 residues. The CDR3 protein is CAWRGGPYEQYF. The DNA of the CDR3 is TGTGCCTGGAGGGGAGGGCCCTACGAGCAGTACTTC. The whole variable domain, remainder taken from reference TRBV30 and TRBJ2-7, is SQTIHQWPATLVQPVGSPLSLECTVEGTSNPNLYWYRQAAGRGLQLLFYSVGIGQISSEVPQNLSASRPQDRQFILSSKKLLLSDSGFYLCAWRGGPYEQYFGPGTRLTVT.